Following are 29 T cell receptor beta chains from one sample sequenced in a study of beta chain features in type 1 diabetes. The whole isolated RNA underwent reverse transcription, so sequencing captured expressed TCRB transcripts. Libraries were prepared by immunoSEQ multiplex PCR; TCRdb keeps only in-frame clonotypes and omits some of them. The repertoire holds 400,000 or so clones, about 12% seen once, with 0.0095% to 0.012% in the top ten. Study results and caveats: Across all four CD4+ subsets, people with type 1 diabetes showed modestly shorter TCRB CDR3s.

These receptors have no identified antigens. The sample taken for sequencing was naive CD4+ T cells from blood. The receptors were gathered from a woman younger than 35 with type 1 diabetes.

V usage is TRBV14 and J usage is TRBJ2-5, with 7 nucleotides matching TRBD1. The germline CDR1 and CDR2 sequences are SGHDN and FVKESK. J gave up 5 bases and V 3 bases, and 9 bases lay outside the gene matches. This CDR3 spans 15 amino acids. The CDR3 coding sequence is TGTGCCAGCAGCCAGATACAGGGGAGCATGGAGACCCAGTACTTC. This encodes CASSQIQGSMETQYF. The whole variable domain, remainder taken from reference TRBV14 and TRBJ2-5, is EAGVTQFPSHSVIEKGQTVTLRCDPISGHDNLYWYRRVMGKEIKFLLHFVKESKQDESGMPNNRFLAERTGGTYSTLKVQPAELEDSGVYFCASSQIQGSMETQYFGPGTRLLVL.

The table lists this clone with a few counts. The genes are TRBV19 and TRBJ2-7, with D perhaps TRBD2 (6 bases). The V end lost 8 bases, the J end lost 6 bases, and 14 bases lay between the germline ends. This CDR3 has 12 residues. Per germline, CDR1 LNHDA and CDR2 SQIVND (reference sequence). CDR3 loop: CASEAGPGEQYF. The CDR3 nucleotides read TGTGCCAGTGAAGCGGGTCCTGGCGAGCAGTACTTC.

This clone was detected a few times. The genes are TRBV25-1 and TRBJ2-1, with D possibly being TRBD1 (6 bases). The CDR3 sequence is 14 residues long. Germline CDR1 and CDR2: MGHDK and SYGVNS. The ends were cut back, 8 bases at V and 0 bases at J, with 11 bases in the middle. The CDR3 nucleotides are TGTGCCAGCCTCGACAGGAGCTCCTACAATGAGCAGTTCTTC. Its protein product is CASLDRSSYNEQFF.

The chain recombines TRBV5-6 with TRBJ1-6, with TRBD1 identical over 7 bases. V was clipped by 0 bases and J by 7 bases; unmatched bases: 13. The CDR3 is 18 residues long. Germline V gene lookup returns CDR1 SGHDT and CDR2 YYEEEE. CDR3: CASSLVLISGTANSPLHF. The CDR3, as DNA: TGTGCCAGCAGCTTGGTCCTGATTTCTGGGACAGCAAATTCACCCCTCCACTTT.

This clone has a handful of counts. The chain couples TRBV4-3 to TRBJ2-1; D ambiguous. Germline CDR1 LGHNA, CDR2 YSLEER. The CDR3 loop spans 14 amino acids. V lost 0 bases and J 3 bases, leaving 6 bases between the germline ends. As DNA, the CDR3 is TGCGCCAGCAGCCAAGATCCTAGCTACAATGAGCAGTTCTTC. Amino acid sequence: CASSQDPSYNEQFF.

This clone was counted only a few times. The genes are TRBV10-3 and TRBJ1-2, with a weak D call TRBD1 (6 bases). CDR1 is ENHRY and CDR2 is SYGVKD in the germline V gene. The V end lost 2 bases, the J end lost 6 bases, and 13 bases lay between the germline ends. The CDR3 spans 14 residues. CDR3 in DNA: TGTGCCATCAGTGAGGCCTGGGGGCCCAATGGCTACACCTTC. This codes for CAISEAWGPNGYTF.

This clone was found a few times. The V and J genes are TRBV18 and TRBJ2-5; D might be TRBD2 (6 bases). CDR3 length: 15 amino acids. V was pared by 1 base and J by 1 base, with 10 bases between. From germline, CDR1 is KGHSH and CDR2 LQKENI. The CDR3 region has the DNA TGTGCCAGCTCACCACAGCGGGCCGTCCAAGAGACCCAGTACTTC. Its protein is CASSPQRAVQETQYF.

This rearrangement joins TRBV6-4 to TRBJ2-1, with D unresolved. The CDR3 extends over 12 amino acids. Germline CDR1 reads MRHNA; CDR2 reads SNTAGT. V dropped 6 bases and J dropped 7 bases, with 10 bases sitting between them. CDR3 protein: CASSAGGNEQFF. CDR3 nucleotides: TGTGCCAGCAGCGCAGGTGGGAATGAGCAGTTCTTC.

This clone has a handful of counts. The J gene is TRBJ1-2, the V gene TRBV5-6, with D tentatively TRBD1 (5 bases). Trimming left V 4 bases short and J 4 bases short, with 14 bases between. Germline V gene lookup returns CDR1 SGHDT and CDR2 YYEEEE. This CDR3 has 14 residues. The CDR3 nucleotides read TGTGCCAGCAGCCACTGGACATCCCTCTATGGCTACACCTTC. Its translation is CASSHWTSLYGYTF.

This clone has a handful of counts. The genes are TRBV29-1 and TRBJ1-1; perhaps TRBD1 as D (5 bases). V lost 6 bases and J lost 0, with 11 bases in between. CDR1 is SQVTM, CDR2 ANQGSEA, per germline. This CDR3 is built from 13 residues. CDR3 region: CSVSGRLNTEAFF. As DNA, the CDR3 is TGCAGCGTCTCAGGGCGGCTGAACACTGAAGCTTTCTTT.

The V and J genes are TRBV7-9 and TRBJ2-2, with D tentatively TRBD2 (6 bases). Trimming stripped 7 bases from V and 4 bases from J, with 16 bases between. Germline V gene data show CDR1 as SEHNR and CDR2 as FQNEAQ (reference sequence). The CDR3 covers 15 residues. The CDR3 nucleotides are TGTGCCAGCACACCGAGGAGGGGAGGCACCGGGGAGCTGTTTTTT. This translates into CASTPRRGGTGELFF.

This clone was recorded a few times. CDR3 in DNA: TGTGCCTGGAGTCCCCTGGAGACCCAGTACTTC. Translation gives CAWSPLETQYF. The chain is built from TRBV30 and TRBJ2-5, with unresolved D. The V gene's germline CDR1 is GTSNPN and CDR2 SVGIG (reference sequence). Trimming pared 2 bases from V and 5 bases from J, leaving 6 bases between. The CDR3 is 11 residues long.

This chain joins TRBV7-2 and TRBJ1-1; a weak D match, TRBD1 (5 bases). Germline CDR1 reads SGHTA; CDR2 reads FQGNSA. The V gene lost 8 bases and the J gene lost 5 bases, with 15 bases spanning the gap. This CDR3 is built from 13 residues. CDR3 in DNA: TGTGCCAGCGCTGGGCAGGGTGGGACTGAAGCTTTCTTT. It codes for CASAGQGGTEAFF.

This chain joins TRBV5-4 and TRBJ1-2, with no clear D. CDR1 is SGHNT and CDR2 is YYREEE in the germline V gene (reference sequence). This CDR3 is 16 amino acids long. The V end lost 2 bases, the J end lost 3 bases, and 17 bases lay between the germline ends. The CDR3 sequence is CASSLNGGYVDYGYTF. The CDR3, as DNA: TGTGCCAGCAGCTTAAACGGCGGGTACGTGGACTATGGCTACACCTTC. The full variable domain, rest sourced from reference TRBV5-4 and TRBJ1-2, is ETGVTQSPTHLIKTRGQQVTLRCSSQSGHNTVSWYQQALGQGPQFIFQYYREEENGRGNFPPRFSGLQFPNYSSELNVNALELDDSALYLCASSLNGGYVDYGYTFGSGTRLTVV.

This chain uses TRBV27 with TRBJ2-2; 7 bases agree with TRBD2. V shed 1 base, J shed 4 bases, and the junction held 6 bases outside the gene matches. Germline loops: CDR1 MNHEY, CDR2 SMNVEV (reference sequence). This CDR3 comprises 16 residues. The CDR3 spells CASSLWAGATTGELFF. The CDR3 nucleotides read TGTGCCAGCAGTTTATGGGCGGGAGCGACCACCGGGGAGCTGTTTTTT.

In this sample, this clone turned up a few times. The chain has TRBV7-2 and TRBJ2-3, with D hard to call. The CDR3 runs 15 residues. V lost 5 bases and J lost 0, with 12 bases in between. Germline values: CDR1 SGHTA, CDR2 FQGNSA. The CDR3 DNA sequence: TGTGCCAGCAGCCCGCGCGGATTTAGCACAGATACGCAGTATTTT. Protein sequence: CASSPRGFSTDTQYF.

The genes are TRBV7-8 and TRBJ1-6; D is possibly TRBD1 (6 bases). CDR3 length: 14 amino acids. V lost 6 bases and J 10 bases, leaving 16 bases between the germline ends. From germline, CDR1 is SGHVS and CDR2 FQNEAQ. The CDR3 bases are TGTGCCAGCAGTTCTACAGGGAGAGTATCACCCCTCCACTTT. It translates to CASSSTGRVSPLHF.

This clone was counted a few times. The V gene is TRBV30, the J gene TRBJ1-4; weak D call: TRBD1 (6 bases). The V gene's germline CDR1 is GTSNPN and CDR2 SVGIG (reference sequence). This CDR3 comprises 14 residues. The V gene lost 1 base and the J gene lost 5 bases, with 11 bases spanning the gap. The CDR3 region has the DNA TGTGCCTGGAGTGGTTTGCAGGGGAATGAAAAACTGTTTTTT. This translates into CAWSGLQGNEKLFF.

V is TRBV5-4 and J is TRBJ2-6; the match to TRBD2 covers 11 bases. Germline trimming cut 0 bases from V and 1 base from J; bases unmatched to any gene: 3. CDR1 is SGHNT, CDR2 YYREEE, per germline (reference sequence). This CDR3 contains 18 residues. The CDR3: CASSLEASGRSGANVLTF. DNA for the CDR3: TGTGCCAGCAGCTTGGAGGCTAGCGGGAGGTCTGGGGCCAACGTCCTGACTTTC. Full variable domain (outside the CDR3, taken from reference TRBV5-4 and TRBJ2-6): ETGVTQSPTHLIKTRGQQVTLRCSSQSGHNTVSWYQQALGQGPQFIFQYYREEENGRGNFPPRFSGLQFPNYSSELNVNALELDDSALYLCASSLEASGRSGANVLTFGAGSRLTVL.

This clone appeared a few times. The gene calls are TRBV7-2 and TRBJ2-3; 9 positions agree with TRBD2. V was clipped by 5 bases and J by 1 base; unmatched bases: 7. This CDR3 contains 16 residues. Germline CDR1 and CDR2: SGHTA and FQGNSA. The DNA for the CDR3 is TGTGCCAGCAGCCAGAGGGCTAGCGGGGGCACAGATACGCAGTATTTT. The encoded protein is CASSQRASGGTDTQYF. The entire variable domain, with the rest obtained from reference TRBV7-2 and TRBJ2-3, is as follows: GAGVSQSPSNKVTEKGKDVELRCDPISGHTALYWYRQSLGQGLEFLIYFQGNSAPDKSGLPSDRFSAERTGGSVSTLTIQRTQQEDSAVYLCASSQRASGGTDTQYFGPGTRLTVL.

The V gene is TRBV30, the J gene TRBJ2-5; D might be TRBD1 (5 bases). Between the trimmed V and J ends, which lost 0 bases and 0 bases, there was a span of 11 bases. Germline CDR1 and CDR2: GTSNPN and SVGIG (reference sequence). This CDR3 is 15 amino acids long. Here the CDR3 reads CAWSVQGSYQETQYF. The CDR3 nucleotides are TGTGCCTGGAGTGTTCAGGGATCGTACCAAGAGACCCAGTACTTC.

The chain joins TRBV9 to TRBJ1-2, with 8 bases matching TRBD1. The CDR3 consists of 14 residues. Germline V gene sequence: CDR1 SGDLS, CDR2 YYNGEE. V lost 0 bases and J lost 5; bases outside the gene matches: 3. This chain's CDR3 is CASSVGQGIYGYTF. The DNA of the CDR3 is TGTGCCAGCAGCGTAGGACAGGGGATTTATGGCTACACCTTC.

The chain recombines TRBV5-4 with TRBJ1-6; the D is unclear. In germline, CDR1 is SGHNT, CDR2 YYREEE (reference sequence). The CDR3 has 15 residues. V lost 5 bases to trimming and J lost 4 bases, with 13 bases between them. Here the CDR3 reads CASSAGNQYNSPLHF. The CDR3 nucleotides are TGTGCCAGCAGTGCAGGAAACCAATATAATTCACCCCTCCACTTT.

This clone has a handful of counts. The chain couples TRBV30 to TRBJ2-3; D possibly corresponds to TRBD2 (5 bases). V shed 0 bases and J shed 4 bases, with 8 bases lying between them. The V gene's germline CDR1 is GTSNPN and CDR2 SVGIG (reference sequence). CDR3 length: 13 amino acids. The CDR3 bases are TGTGCCTGGAGTGTAAGAGGGTCAGATACGCAGTATTTT. Translated, it gives CAWSVRGSDTQYF.

The J gene is TRBJ1-2, the V gene TRBV27, with a weak D call TRBD1 (5 bases). Germline V gene sequence: CDR1 MNHEY, CDR2 SMNVEV (reference sequence). V shed 5 bases and J shed 4 bases, with 11 bases lying between them. The CDR3 runs to 13 residues. The CDR3 loop is CASSQRQTYGYTF. The CDR3, as DNA: TGTGCCAGCAGTCAACGACAGACCTATGGCTACACCTTC.

This CDR3 reads CASRGTGNRPQHF. CDR3 DNA sequence: TGTGCCAGCAGGGGAACAGGGAACCGGCCCCAGCATTTT. V is TRBV27 and J is TRBJ1-5, with a tentative D call TRBD1 (6 bases). Trimming pared 6 bases from V and 9 bases from J, leaving 15 bases between. Germline-derived CDR1 and CDR2 are MNHEY and SMNVEV (reference sequence). The CDR3 totals 13 residues.

The chain has TRBV14 and TRBJ2-1; the match to TRBD2 covers 8 bases. The germline V gene encodes CDR1 SGHDN and CDR2 FVKESK. This CDR3 has 12 residues. V was pared by 5 bases and J by 14 bases, with 8 bases of the junction left unmatched. In nucleotides, the CDR3 is TGTGCCAGCAGCTCCTTACTCGGGAGGGAGTTCTTC. Amino acids: CASSSLLGREFF.

The chain joins TRBV30 to TRBJ2-3; 14 bases agree with TRBD2. The ends lost 0 bases at V and 9 bases at J; junction bases unmatched: 8. CDR3 length: 16 residues. Germline values: CDR1 GTSNPN, CDR2 SVGIG (reference sequence). The DNA for the CDR3 is TGTGCCTGGAGTGTCGGGACTAGCGGGAGTTCGGGGACGCAGTATTTT. Its translation: CAWSVGTSGSSGTQYF.

The V call is TRBV18, the J call TRBJ2-1, with 11 positions matching TRBD2. Trimming cost V 3 bases and J 6 bases; bases outside gene matches: 4. Germline V gives CDR1 KGHSH, CDR2 LQKENI. The length of the CDR3 is 15 residues. The CDR3 DNA reads as TGTGCCAGCTCACCCGGGACTAGCGGCTCCAATGAGCAGTTCTTC. This translates into CASSPGTSGSNEQFF.